The sequence of this T cell receptor beta chain was determined in a study of T-cell reconstitution after alpha-beta-depleted transplantation in children. Study findings and constraints: Reported findings indicate that, about two months after transplant, alpha-beta T cells came from several hundred expanded clones, which were derived from non-depleted graft cells. Hyperexpanded clones declined; after one year, newly produced T cells mostly supplied diversity. Some patients' high day-60 TCRbeta diversity was attributed to recipient cells surviving conditioning.

For TCRbeta, the library was prepared with unique molecular identifiers. From the PCR reads, TCRdb called clonotypes with MiXCR, one entry per CDR3 protein. The sample consists of about 600,000 distinct CDR3 sequences, about an eighth of them appearing once. There are 15 residues in the CDR3. Germline V gives CDR1 MDHEN, CDR2 SYDVKM. The V and J ends lost 0 bases and 5 bases, in that order; junction bases with no gene match: 6. The table lists this clonotype with many counts. Its antigen is unknown. This chain connects TRBV28 to TRBJ2-5; TRBD1 agrees at 7 bases. The sample was PBMCs, mostly from graft donor cells, taken 360 days after TCRalphabeta/CD19-depleted stem cell transplant. This receptor was taken from a male patient between 10 and 17 years old who had a stem cell transplant for acute myeloid leukemia, so the T cells may come from the graft donor. CDR3 DNA: TGTGCCAGCAGTTTATGGAGGGGGCAAGGGGAGACCCAGTACTTC. Translation: CASSLWRGQGETQYF.